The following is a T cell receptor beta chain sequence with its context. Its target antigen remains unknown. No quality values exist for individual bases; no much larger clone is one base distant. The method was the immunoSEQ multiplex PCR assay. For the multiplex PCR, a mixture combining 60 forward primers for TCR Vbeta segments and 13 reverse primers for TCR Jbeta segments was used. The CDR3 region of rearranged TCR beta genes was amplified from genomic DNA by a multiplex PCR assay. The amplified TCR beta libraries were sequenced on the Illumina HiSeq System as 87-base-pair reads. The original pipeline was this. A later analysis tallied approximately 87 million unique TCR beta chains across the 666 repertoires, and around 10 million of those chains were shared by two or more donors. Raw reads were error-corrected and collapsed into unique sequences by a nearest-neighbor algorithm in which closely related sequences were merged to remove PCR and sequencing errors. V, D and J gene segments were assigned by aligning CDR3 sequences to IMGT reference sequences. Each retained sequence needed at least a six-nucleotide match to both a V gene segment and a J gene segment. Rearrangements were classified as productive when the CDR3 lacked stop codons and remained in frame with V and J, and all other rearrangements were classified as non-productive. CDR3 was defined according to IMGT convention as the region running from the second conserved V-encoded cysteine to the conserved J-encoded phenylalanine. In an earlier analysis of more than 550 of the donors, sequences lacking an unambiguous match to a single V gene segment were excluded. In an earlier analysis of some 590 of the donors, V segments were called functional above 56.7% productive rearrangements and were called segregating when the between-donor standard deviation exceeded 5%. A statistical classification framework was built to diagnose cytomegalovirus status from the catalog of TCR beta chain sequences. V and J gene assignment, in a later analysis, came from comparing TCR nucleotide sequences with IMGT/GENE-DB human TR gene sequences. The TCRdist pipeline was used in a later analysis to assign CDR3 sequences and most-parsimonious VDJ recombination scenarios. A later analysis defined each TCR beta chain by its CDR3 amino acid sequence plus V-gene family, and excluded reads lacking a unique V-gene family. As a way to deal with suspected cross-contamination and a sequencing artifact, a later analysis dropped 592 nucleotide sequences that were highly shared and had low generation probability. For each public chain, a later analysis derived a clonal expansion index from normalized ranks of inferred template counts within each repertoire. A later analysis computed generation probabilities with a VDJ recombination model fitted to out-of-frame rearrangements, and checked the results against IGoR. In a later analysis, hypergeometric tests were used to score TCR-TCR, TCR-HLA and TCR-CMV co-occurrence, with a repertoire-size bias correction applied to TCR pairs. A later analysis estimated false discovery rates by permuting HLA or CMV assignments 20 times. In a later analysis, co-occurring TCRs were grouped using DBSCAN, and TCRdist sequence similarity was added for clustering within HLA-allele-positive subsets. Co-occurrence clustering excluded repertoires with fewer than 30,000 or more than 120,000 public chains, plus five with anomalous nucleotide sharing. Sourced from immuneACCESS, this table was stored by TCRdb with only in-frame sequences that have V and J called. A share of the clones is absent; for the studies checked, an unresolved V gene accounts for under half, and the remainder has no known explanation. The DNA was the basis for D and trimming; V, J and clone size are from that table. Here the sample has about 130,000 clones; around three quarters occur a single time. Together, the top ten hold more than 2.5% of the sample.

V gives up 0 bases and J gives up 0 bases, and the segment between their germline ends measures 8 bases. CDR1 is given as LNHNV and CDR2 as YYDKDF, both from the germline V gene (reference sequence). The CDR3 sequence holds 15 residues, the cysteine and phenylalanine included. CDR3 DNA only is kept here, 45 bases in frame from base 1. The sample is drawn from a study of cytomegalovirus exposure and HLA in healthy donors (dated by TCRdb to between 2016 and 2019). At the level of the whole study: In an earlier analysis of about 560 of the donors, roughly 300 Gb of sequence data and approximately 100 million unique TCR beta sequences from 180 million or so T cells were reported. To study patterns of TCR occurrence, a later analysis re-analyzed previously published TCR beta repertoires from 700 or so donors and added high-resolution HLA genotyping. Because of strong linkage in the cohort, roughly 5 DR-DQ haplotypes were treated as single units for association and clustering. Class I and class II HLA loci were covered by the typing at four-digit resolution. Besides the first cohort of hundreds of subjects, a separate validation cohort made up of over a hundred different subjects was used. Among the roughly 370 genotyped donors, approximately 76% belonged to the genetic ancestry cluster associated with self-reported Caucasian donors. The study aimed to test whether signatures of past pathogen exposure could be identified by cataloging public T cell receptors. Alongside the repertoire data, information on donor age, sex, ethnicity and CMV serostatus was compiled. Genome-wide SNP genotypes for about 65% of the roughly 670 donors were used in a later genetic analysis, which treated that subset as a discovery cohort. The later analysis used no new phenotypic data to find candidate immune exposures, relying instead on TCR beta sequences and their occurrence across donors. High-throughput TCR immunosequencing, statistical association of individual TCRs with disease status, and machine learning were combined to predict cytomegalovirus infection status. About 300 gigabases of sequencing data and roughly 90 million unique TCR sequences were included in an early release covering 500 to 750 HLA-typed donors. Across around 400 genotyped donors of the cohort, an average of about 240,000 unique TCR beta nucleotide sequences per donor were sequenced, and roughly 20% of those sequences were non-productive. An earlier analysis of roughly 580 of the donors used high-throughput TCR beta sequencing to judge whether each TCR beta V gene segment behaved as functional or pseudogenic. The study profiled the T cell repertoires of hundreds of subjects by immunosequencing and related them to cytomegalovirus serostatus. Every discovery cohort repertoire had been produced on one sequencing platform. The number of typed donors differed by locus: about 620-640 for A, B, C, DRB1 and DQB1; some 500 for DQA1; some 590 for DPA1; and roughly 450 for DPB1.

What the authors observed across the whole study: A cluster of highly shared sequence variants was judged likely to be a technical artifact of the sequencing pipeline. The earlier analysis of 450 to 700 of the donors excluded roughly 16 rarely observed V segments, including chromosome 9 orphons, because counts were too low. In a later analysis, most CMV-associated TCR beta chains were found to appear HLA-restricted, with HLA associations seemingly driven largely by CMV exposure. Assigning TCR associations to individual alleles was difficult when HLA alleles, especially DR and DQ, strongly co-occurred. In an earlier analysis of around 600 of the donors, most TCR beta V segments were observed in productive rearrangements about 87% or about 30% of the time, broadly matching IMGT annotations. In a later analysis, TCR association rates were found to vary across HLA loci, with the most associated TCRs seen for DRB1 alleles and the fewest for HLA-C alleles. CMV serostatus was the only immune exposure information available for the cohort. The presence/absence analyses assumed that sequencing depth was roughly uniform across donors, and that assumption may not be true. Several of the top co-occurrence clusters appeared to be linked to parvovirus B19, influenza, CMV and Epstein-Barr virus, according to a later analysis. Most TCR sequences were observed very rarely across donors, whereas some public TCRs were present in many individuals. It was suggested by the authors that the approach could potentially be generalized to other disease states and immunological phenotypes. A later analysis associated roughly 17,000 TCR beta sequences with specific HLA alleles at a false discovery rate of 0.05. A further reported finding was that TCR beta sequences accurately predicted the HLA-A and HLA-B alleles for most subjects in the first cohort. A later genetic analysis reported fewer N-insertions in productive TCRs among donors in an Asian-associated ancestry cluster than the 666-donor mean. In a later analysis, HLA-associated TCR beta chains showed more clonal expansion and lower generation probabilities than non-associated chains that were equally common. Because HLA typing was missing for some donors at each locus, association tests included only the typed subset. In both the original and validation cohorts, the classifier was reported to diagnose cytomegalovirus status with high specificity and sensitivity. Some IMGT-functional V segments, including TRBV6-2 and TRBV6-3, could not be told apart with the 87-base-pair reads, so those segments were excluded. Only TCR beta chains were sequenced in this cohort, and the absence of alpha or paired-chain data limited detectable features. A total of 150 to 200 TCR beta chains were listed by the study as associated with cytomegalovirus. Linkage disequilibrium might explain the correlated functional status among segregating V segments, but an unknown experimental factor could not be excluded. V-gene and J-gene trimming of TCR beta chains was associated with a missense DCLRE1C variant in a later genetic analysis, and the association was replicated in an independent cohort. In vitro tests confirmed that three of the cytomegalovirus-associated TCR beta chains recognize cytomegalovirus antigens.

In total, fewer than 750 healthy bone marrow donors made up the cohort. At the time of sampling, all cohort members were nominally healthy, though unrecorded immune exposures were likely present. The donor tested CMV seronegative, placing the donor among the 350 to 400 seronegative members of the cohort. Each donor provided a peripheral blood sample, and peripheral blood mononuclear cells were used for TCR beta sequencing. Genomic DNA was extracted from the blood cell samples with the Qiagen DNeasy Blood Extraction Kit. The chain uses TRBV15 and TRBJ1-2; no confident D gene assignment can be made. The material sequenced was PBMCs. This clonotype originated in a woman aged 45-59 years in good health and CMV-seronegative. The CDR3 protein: CATSRDDSPNYGYTF. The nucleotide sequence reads TGTGCCACCAGCAGAGATGATAGTCCTAACTATGGCTACACCTTC.